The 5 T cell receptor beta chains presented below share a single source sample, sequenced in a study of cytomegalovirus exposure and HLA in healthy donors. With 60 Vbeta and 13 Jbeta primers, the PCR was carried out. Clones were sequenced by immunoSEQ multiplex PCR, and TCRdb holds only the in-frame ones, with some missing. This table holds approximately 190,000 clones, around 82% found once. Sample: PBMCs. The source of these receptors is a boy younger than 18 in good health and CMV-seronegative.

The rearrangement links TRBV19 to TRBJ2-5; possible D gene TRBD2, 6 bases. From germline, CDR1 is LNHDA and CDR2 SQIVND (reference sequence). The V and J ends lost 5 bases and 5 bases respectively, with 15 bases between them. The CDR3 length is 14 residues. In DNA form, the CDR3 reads TGTGCCAGTAGTTCGGTGGTGGAGGGCGAGACCCAGTACTTC. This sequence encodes CASSSVVEGETQYF.

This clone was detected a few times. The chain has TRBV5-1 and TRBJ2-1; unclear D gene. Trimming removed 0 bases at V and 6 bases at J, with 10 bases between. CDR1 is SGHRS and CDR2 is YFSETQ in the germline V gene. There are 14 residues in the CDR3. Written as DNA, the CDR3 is TGCGCCAGCAGCTTGGTTAGCCCTTCCAATGAGCAGTTCTTC. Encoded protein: CASSLVSPSNEQFF.

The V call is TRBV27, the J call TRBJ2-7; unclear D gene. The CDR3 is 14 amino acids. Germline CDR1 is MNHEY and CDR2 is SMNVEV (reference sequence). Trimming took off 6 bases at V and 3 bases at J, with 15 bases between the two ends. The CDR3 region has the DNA TGTGCCAGCAGCCCTTGGATCCTAGGCTACGAGCAGTACTTC. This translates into CASSPWILGYEQYF.

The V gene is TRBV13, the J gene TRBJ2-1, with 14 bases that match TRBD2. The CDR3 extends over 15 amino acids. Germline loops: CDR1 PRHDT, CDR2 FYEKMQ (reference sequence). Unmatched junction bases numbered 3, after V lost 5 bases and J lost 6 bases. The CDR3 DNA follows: TGTGCCAGCAGCACTGGACTAGCGGGAGGCAATGAGCAGTTCTTC. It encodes CASSTGLAGGNEQFF.

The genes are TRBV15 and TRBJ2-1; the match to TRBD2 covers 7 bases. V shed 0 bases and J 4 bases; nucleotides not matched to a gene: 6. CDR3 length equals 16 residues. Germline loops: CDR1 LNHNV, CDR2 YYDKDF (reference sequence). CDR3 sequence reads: CATSRDPGEGYNEQFF. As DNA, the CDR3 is TGTGCCACCAGCAGAGATCCGGGGGAGGGTTACAATGAGCAGTTCTTC.